This section outlines one T cell receptor (beta chain) sequence together with its context. This entry belongs to a study of shared T cell receptors in the human thymus. This table comes from immunoSEQ multiplex PCR, and its TCRdb copy is limited to in-frame clones, with some not included. Of hundreds of thousands of clones in the sample, more than 70% were seen once. The CDR3 is 13 residues long. CDR1 is SGHDT and CDR2 is YYEEEE in the germline V gene. Trimming shortened V by 1 base and J by 6 bases, and 8 bases separated the two germline ends. These data also formed part of another study, on human thymus T cells. From that paper: Samples came from healthy Finnish infants during open corrective cardiac surgery. Thymus was obtained from resections taken during corrective heart surgery. Biased V and J segment usage appeared in thymus and peripheral blood. Related studies found that unrelated individuals share highly overlapping thymic repertoires.

The V and J genes are TRBV5-6 and TRBJ2-1, with a weak D call TRBD2 (5 bases). Source material: thymocytes. This receptor was taken from a boy younger than two with a congenital heart defect. This CDR3 is CASSLQRPNEQFF. Written as DNA, the CDR3 is TGTGCCAGCAGCTTGCAGCGGCCCAATGAGCAGTTCTTC.